The rows below give T cell receptor beta chains drawn from one sample of a study of regulatory T cells in long-lasting Graves disease. TCRdb reprocessed the multiplex PCR reads with MiXCR, giving one entry per CDR3 protein. The sample lists a few hundred thousand distinct CDR3 sequences; 20% to 25% were seen once. The sequencing used peripheral blood mononuclear cells (PBMCs), collected when the disease was refractory, from a patient treated with antithyroid drugs. Source of these receptors: a female donor with Graves disease. Both conserved end residues are part of each CDR3.

>TRBJ2-4|TRBV11-2
CASSPIRGGSKNIQYF
>TRBJ2-7|TRBV28
CASRRSATYEQYF
>TRBJ2-5|TRBV6-9
CASSYGDRGSLGTQYF
>TRBJ2-7|TRBV10-3
CAIRGLAGAYEQYF
>TRBJ1-2|TRBV15
CATSRGNREYGYTF
>TRBJ2-7|TRBV30
CAWVDNSYEQYF
>TRBJ1-1|TRBV19
CASSMGAANTEAFF
>TRBJ1-6|TRBV5-1
CASSLDRWDSPLHF
>TRBJ1-2|TRBV28
CASSSGGLINYGYTF
>TRBJ1-6|TRBV27
CASSALLAAPTHDGPLHF
>TRBJ2-7|TRBV12-3/TRBV12-4
CASNVRDRAREQYF
>TRBJ1-6|TRBV5-1
CASSLDRVSYNSPLHF
>TRBJ2-7|TRBV6-2/TRBV6-3
CASKAQGTYEQYF
>TRBJ2-5|TRBV6-1
CASNWRPQETQYF
>TRBJ2-1|TRBV2
CASSAGAGLYNEQFF
>TRBJ1-2|TRBV19
CASRAVHGANYGYTF
>TRBJ1-2|TRBV29-1
CSARDRDGYTF
>TRBJ1-1|TRBV28
CASSLQKTEAFF
>TRBJ1-1|TRBV9
CASSVRGTSTWDTEAFF
>TRBJ2-3|TRBV6-1
CASSERISIGYF
>TRBJ1-1|TRBV19
CASSWQGIGAFF
>TRBJ2-6|TRBV20-1
CSATTAIGANVLTF
>TRBJ1-1|TRBV6-5
CASSYLPSASLVGAFF
>TRBJ1-3|TRBV28
CASSFPGNTIYF
>TRBJ1-3|TRBV5-1
CASSWTGTGGNTIYF
>TRBJ1-5|TRBV10-3
CAITETGDSNQPQHF
>TRBJ2-7|TRBV28
CASSLGRPGTPNEQYF
>TRBJ2-7|TRBV7-6
CASSSQSGGSYEQYF
>TRBJ2-7|TRBV11-3
CASSLDQGSAYEQYF
>TRBJ2-2|TRBV28
CASSLWIGAGELFF
>TRBJ2-3|TRBV6-1
CASRRAGTPNWDTQYF
>TRBJ2-3|TRBV7-3
CASSPGSGVADTQYF
>TRBJ1-2|TRBV6-2/TRBV6-3
CASSYRPGRDYGYTF
>TRBJ1-1|TRBV7-2
CASSQEAENTEAFF
>TRBJ1-2|TRBV7-9
CASSLGIGGNYGYTF
>TRBJ2-1|TRBV6-1
CASSEASGGLNEQFF
>TRBJ2-2|TRBV6-2/TRBV6-3
CASSASSGREPANTGELFF
>TRBJ2-2|TRBV24-1
CATSDTTVGLAGAGELFF
>TRBJ1-1|TRBV10-3
CAISDLTGVVTEAFF
>TRBJ1-2|TRBV7-2
CASSLGTDYGYTF
>TRBJ1-1|TRBV29-1
CSALLAIGAFF
>TRBJ1-2|TRBV12-3/TRBV12-4
CASSRGSNYGYTF
>TRBJ1-1|TRBV2
CASHRTDEAFF
>TRBJ2-7|TRBV6-1
CASSTTWTGPEQYF
>TRBJ2-7|TRBV20-1
CSARLAGSAYEQYF
>TRBJ2-5|TRBV25-1
CASSEWDRVRETQYF
>TRBJ2-1|TRBV3-1
CASSQGGLAGVVGEQFF
>TRBJ1-1|TRBV7-2
CASSLGQNTEALF
>TRBJ1-1|TRBV28
CASSSTSNTEAFF
>TRBJ1-6|TRBV4-3
CASSQDWGQGSSPLHF
>TRBJ1-6|TRBV20-1
CSADELGQSYSPLHF
>TRBJ2-7|TRBV10-1
CASSESGVSYEQYF
>TRBJ1-5|TRBV20-1
CSARPDSNQPQHF
>TRBJ2-7|TRBV11-3
CASSPTGSGRAEQYF
>TRBJ2-3|TRBV28
CASSPSQAREQTDTQYF